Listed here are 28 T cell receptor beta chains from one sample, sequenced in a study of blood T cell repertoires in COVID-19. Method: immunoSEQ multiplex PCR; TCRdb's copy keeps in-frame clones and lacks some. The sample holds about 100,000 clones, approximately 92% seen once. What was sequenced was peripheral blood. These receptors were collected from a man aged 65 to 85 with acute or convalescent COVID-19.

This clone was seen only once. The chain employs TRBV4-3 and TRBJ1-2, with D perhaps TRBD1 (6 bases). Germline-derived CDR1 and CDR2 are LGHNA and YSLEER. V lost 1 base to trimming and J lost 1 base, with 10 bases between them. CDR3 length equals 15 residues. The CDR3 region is CASSQGTAINYGYTF. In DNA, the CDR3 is TGCGCCAGCAGCCAAGGGACAGCGATTAACTATGGCTACACCTTC.

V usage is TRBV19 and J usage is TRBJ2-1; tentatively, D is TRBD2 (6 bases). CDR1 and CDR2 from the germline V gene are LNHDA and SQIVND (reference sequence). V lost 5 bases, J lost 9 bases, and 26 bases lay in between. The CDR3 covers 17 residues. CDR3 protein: CASSATLGGAAVGEQFF. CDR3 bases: TGTGCCAGTAGTGCCACCCTCGGGGGTGCAGCTGTGGGTGAGCAGTTCTTC.

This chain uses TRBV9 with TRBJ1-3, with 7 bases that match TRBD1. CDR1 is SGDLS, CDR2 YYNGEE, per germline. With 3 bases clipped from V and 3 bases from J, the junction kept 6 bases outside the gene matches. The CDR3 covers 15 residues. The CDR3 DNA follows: TGTGCCAGCAGCGCAATACAGGGGAGTGGAAACACCATATATTTT. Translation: CASSAIQGSGNTIYF.

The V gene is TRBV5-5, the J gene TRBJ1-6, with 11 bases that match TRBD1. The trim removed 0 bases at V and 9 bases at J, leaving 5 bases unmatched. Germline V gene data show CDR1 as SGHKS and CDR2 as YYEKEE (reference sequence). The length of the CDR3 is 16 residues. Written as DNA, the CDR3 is TGTGCCAGCAGCTTGGACCGGGACAGGGGGTTTTCACCCCTCCACTTT. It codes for CASSLDRDRGFSPLHF.

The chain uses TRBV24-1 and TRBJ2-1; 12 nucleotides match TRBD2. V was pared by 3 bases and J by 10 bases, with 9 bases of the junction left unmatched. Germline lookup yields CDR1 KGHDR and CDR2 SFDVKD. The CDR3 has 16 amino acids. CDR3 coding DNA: TGTGCCACCAGTGATACTAGCGGGAGGAAGGGGGAAGAGCAGTTCTTC. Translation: CATSDTSGRKGEEQFF.

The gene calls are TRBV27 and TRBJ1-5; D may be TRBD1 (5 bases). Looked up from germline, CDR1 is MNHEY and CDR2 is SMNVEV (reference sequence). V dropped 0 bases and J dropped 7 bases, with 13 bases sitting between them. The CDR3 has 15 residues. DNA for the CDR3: TGTGCCAGCAGTTTATCGATAGGGGTCGGACAGCCCCAGCATTTT. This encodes CASSLSIGVGQPQHF.

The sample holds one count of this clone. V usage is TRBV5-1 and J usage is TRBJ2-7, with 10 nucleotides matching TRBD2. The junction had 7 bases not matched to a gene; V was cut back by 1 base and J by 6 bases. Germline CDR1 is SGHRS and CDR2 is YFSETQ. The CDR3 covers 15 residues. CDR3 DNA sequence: TGCGCCAGCAGCTTGAGGACAGCGGGGGGGAGCGAGCAGTACTTC. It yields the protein CASSLRTAGGSEQYF.

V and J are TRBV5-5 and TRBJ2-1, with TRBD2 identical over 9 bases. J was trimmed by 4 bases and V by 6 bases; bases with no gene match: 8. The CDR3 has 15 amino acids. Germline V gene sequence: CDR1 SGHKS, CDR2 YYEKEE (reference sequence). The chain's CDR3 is CASNPGAGGYNEQFF. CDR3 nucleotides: TGTGCCAGCAACCCCGGAGCGGGGGGTTACAATGAGCAGTTCTTC.

CDR3 residues: CASSPTGVNEKLFF. DNA for the CDR3: TGCGCCAGCAGCCCCACAGGAGTTAATGAAAAACTGTTTTTT. The J gene is TRBJ1-4, the V gene TRBV4-1; D is possibly TRBD1 (5 bases). This CDR3 contains 14 residues. Germline V gives CDR1 MGHRA, CDR2 YSYEKL. Trimming left V 4 bases short and J 4 bases short, with 10 bases between.

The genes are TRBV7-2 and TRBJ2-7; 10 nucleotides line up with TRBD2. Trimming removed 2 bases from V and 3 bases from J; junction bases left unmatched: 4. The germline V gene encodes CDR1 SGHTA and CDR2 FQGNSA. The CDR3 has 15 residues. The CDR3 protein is CASSLNPSGSYEQYF. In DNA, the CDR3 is TGTGCCAGCAGCTTAAATCCTAGCGGGAGCTACGAGCAGTACTTC.

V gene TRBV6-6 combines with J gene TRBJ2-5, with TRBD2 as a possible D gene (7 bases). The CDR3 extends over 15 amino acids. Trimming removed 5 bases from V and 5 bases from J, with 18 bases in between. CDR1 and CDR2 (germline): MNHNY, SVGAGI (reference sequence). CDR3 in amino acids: CASSNPGGRVETQYF. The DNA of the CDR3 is TGTGCCAGCAGTAACCCCGGGGGGCGGGTGGAGACCCAGTACTTC.

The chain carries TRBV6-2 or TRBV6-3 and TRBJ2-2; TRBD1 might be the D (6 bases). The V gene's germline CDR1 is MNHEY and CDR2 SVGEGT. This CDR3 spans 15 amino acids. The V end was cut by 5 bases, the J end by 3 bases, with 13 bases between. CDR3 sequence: CASSPHDRYTGELFF. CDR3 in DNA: TGTGCCAGCAGTCCCCACGACAGGTACACCGGGGAGCTGTTTTTT.

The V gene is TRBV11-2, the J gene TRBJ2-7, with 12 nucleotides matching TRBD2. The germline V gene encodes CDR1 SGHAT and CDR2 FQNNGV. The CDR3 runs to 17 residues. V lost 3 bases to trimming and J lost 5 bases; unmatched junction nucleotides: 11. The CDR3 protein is CASSFAILAGGVHEQYF. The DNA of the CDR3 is TGTGCCAGCAGCTTCGCCATCCTAGCGGGGGGGGTCCACGAGCAGTACTTC.

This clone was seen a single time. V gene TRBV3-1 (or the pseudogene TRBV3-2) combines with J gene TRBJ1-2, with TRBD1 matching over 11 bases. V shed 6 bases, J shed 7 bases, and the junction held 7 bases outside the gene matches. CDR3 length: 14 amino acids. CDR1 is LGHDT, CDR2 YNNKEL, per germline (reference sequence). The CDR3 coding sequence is TGTGCCAGCAGAGACCGGGACAGGGGGTCTGGCTACACCTTC. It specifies CASRDRDRGSGYTF.

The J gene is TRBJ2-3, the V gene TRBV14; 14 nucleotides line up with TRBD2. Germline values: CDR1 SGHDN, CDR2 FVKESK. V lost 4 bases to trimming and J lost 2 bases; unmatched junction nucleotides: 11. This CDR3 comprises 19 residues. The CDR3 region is CASSRTEETSGRDTDTQYF. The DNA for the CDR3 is TGTGCCAGCAGCCGAACGGAGGAGACTAGCGGGAGGGACACAGATACGCAGTATTTT.

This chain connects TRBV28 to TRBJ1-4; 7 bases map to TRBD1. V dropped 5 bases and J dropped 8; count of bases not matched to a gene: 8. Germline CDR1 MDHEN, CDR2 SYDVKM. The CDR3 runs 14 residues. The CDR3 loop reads CASSNRGWREKLFF. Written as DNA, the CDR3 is TGTGCCAGCAGTAACAGGGGTTGGAGGGAAAAACTGTTTTTT. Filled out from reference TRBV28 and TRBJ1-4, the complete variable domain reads DVKVTQSSRYLVKRTGEKVFLECVQDMDHENMFWYRQDPGLGLRLIYFSYDVKMKEKGDIPEGYSVSREKKERFSLILESASTNQTSMYLCASSNRGWREKLFFGSGTQLSVL.

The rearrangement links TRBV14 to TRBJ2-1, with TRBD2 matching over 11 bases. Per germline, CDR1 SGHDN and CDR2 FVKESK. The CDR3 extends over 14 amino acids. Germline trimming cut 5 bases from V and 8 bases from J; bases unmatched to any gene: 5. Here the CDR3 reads CASSSLAGGYEQFF. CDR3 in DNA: TGTGCCAGCAGCAGCCTAGCGGGAGGATATGAGCAGTTCTTC.

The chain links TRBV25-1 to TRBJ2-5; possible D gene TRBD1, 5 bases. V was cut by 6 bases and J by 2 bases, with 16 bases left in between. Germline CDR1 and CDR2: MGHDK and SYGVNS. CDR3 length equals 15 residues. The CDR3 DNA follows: TGTGCCAGCAGCGACCGGTTCTCAGGGCAAGAGACCCAGTACTTC. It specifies CASSDRFSGQETQYF.

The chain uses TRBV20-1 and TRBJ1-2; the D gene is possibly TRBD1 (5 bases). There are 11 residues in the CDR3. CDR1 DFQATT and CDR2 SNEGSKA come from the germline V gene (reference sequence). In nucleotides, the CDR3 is TGCAGCGTGGAGGGGAACTATGGCTACACCTTC. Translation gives CSVEGNYGYTF.

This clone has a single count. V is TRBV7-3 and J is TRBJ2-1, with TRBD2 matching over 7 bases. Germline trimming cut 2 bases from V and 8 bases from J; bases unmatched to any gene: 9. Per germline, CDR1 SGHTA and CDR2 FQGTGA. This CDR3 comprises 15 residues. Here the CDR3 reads CASSLVRELRHEQFF. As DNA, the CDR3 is TGTGCCAGCAGCTTAGTGCGGGAGCTCCGCCATGAGCAGTTCTTC.

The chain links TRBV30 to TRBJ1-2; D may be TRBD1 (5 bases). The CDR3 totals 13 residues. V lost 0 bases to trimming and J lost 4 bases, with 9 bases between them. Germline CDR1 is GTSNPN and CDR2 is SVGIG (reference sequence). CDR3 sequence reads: CAWSVQDSYGYTF. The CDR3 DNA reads TGTGCCTGGAGTGTACAAGACAGCTATGGCTACACCTTC.

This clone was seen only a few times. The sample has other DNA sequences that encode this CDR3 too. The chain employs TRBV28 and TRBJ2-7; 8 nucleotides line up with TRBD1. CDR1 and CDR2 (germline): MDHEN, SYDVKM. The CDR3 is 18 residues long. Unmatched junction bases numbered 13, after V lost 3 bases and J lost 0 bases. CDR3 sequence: CASSFLLTDREPSYEQYF. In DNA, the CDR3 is TGTGCCAGCAGTTTCCTACTCACGGACAGGGAGCCCTCCTACGAGCAGTACTTC.

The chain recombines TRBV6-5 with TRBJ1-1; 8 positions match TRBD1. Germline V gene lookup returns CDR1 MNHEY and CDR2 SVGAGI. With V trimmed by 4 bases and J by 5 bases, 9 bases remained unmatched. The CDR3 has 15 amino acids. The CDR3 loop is CASSFYRGKVTEAFF. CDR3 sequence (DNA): TGTGCCAGCAGTTTTTACAGGGGGAAGGTGACTGAAGCTTTCTTT.

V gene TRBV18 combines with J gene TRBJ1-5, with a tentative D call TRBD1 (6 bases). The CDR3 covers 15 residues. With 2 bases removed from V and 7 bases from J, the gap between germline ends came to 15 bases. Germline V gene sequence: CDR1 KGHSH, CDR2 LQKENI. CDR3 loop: CASSPSPQGAQPQHF. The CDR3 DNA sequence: TGTGCCAGCTCACCAAGCCCACAGGGCGCCCAGCCCCAGCATTTT.

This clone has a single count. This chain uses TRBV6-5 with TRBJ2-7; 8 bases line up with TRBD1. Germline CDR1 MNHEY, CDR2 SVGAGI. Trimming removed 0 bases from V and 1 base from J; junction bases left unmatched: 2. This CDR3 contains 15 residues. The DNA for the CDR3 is TGTGCCAGCAGTTACTCGGGACAGGCTTCCTACGAGCAGTACTTC. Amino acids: CASSYSGQASYEQYF.

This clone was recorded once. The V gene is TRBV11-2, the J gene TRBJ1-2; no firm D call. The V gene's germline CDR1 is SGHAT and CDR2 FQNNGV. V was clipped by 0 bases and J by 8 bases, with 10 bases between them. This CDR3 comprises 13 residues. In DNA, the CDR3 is TGTGCCAGCAGCTTAGACTCCCGGTCGGGCTACACCTTC. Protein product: CASSLDSRSGYTF.

Here the CDR3 reads CASSGGTRRFF. The DNA for the CDR3 is TGCGCCAGCAGCGGGGGGACCCGCAGGTTCTTC. The gene calls are TRBV5-1 and TRBJ2-1, with a tentative D call TRBD2 (6 bases). The ends were cut back, 4 bases at V and 15 bases at J, with 14 bases in the middle. The germline V gene has CDR1 SGHRS and CDR2 YFSETQ. The CDR3 is made up of 11 amino acids.

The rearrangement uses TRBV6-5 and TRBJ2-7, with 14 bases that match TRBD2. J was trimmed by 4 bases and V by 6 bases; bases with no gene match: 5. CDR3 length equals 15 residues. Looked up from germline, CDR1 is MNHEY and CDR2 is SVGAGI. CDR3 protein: CASRNRLAGGYEQYF. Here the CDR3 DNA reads TGTGCCAGCAGGAACCGACTAGCGGGAGGGTACGAGCAGTACTTC.